This TCR beta chain was recovered during a study of blood T cell repertoires in COVID-19. Study in general: PBMCs, B-cell-depleted T cells, or T cells were the source of the cDNA or gDNA that made up the material.

TCRdb keeps only in-frame clones here, not all; method: immunoSEQ multiplex PCR. The data show 180,000 or so clones, 90% seen once. Germline V gene lookup returns CDR1 MGHRA and CDR2 YSYEKL. The CDR3 covers 12 residues. V shed 4 bases and J 13 bases; nucleotides not matched to a gene: 3. This receptor was identified in a man in his fifties with acute or convalescent COVID-19. The chain recombines TRBV4-1 with TRBJ2-1; 11 bases fit TRBD2. The source material was peripheral blood. This CDR3 is CASSRGTSGQFF. In DNA, the CDR3 is TGCGCCAGCAGCCGAGGGACTAGCGGACAGTTCTTC.